This T cell receptor beta chain was recorded in a study of T cells in Graves' hyperthyroidism and ophthalmopathy. Study-level points and caveats: Expanded thyroid clonotypes (above 0.001) were mostly also found in blood.

A word on this clonotype: Its target is not known. Sequence at one end of the junction differs from germline and may be a read error.

TCR beta CDR3 region amplification was performed from RNA transcripts. HTBI primers were the set used in a first-round RT-PCR of the TCR CDR3. TCRdb re-derived calls from the multiplex PCR reads in MiXCR, one entry per CDR3 protein. The sample shows under 550,000 distinct CDR3 sequences, roughly 13% of them seen only once. The length of the CDR3 is 15 residues. Looked up from germline, CDR1 is MNHEY and CDR2 is SMNVEV (reference sequence). Sample: blood. The rearrangement links TRBV27 to TRBJ2-7, with 11 bases identical to TRBD2. This clonotype was sampled from a woman aged 18-35 years with Graves' hyperthyroidism. Written as DNA, the CDR3 is TGTGCCAGCAGCCAAGGGACTAGCGGAGCCTACGGGCAGTACTTC. Its translation is CASSQGTSGAYGQYF.